The sequence of this T cell receptor (beta chain) was determined in a study of T cell changes during pregnancy in multiple sclerosis. The data were produced by immunoSEQ multiplex PCR, yet TCRdb's version contains in-frame clones alone and is incomplete. The data contain about 100,000 clones, about 90% of them seen just once; the ten biggest clones take up about 1.8%. CDR1 and CDR2 from the germline V gene are KGHSH and LQKENI. CDR3 length equals 17 residues. Germline trimming cut 0 bases from V and 6 bases from J; bases unmatched to any gene: 9. This sequence was found in a female donor with multiple sclerosis, enrolled in a pregnancy study. The chain combines TRBV18 with TRBJ1-3, with 9 bases fitting TRBD1. The specimen was peripheral blood, collected after pregnancy. The DNA for the CDR3 is TGTGCCAGCTCACCACCTCGGGACAGGGTGGTCGAAAACACCATATATTTT. Translation gives CASSPPRDRVVENTIYF.